The subject of this entry is one T cell receptor (beta chain). Its antigen is currently unknown. This entry belongs to a study of molecular identifiers for immune sequencing clone quantification. Study at large: In replicates, the authors split RNA from roughly 18,000 or 92,000 naive CD8 cells five ways and sequenced four. Study-wide points: Spiked Jurkat TCR RNA from one cell was reportedly detectable among around 1 million naive cells.

With listed TCR primers and previously described methods, bulk TCR libraries were prepared. TCRdb ran MiXCR on the PCR reads and lists one entry per CDR3 protein. The sample carries about half a million distinct CDR3 sequences, roughly 25% recorded once. The CDR3 has 16 residues. Germline assignment: CDR1 LGHDT and CDR2 YNNKEL (reference sequence). V was cut by 0 bases and J by 7 bases, with 19 bases left in between. This chain joins TRBV3-1 and TRBJ2-7; D may match TRBD1 or TRBD2 (6 bases each). The sequence was collected from a human donor in good health. Some libraries in this study had Jurkat cell RNA spiked in. The sample taken for sequencing was naive CD8+ T cells from blood, with Jurkat cell RNA spiked in. Subset specified: FACS-sorted CD8+CD4-CCR7+CD45RA+ naive T cells. CDR3: CASSQEWGDISGEQYF. DNA of the CDR3: TGTGCCAGCAGCCAAGAGTGGGGGGACATAAGTGGAGAGCAGTACTTC.